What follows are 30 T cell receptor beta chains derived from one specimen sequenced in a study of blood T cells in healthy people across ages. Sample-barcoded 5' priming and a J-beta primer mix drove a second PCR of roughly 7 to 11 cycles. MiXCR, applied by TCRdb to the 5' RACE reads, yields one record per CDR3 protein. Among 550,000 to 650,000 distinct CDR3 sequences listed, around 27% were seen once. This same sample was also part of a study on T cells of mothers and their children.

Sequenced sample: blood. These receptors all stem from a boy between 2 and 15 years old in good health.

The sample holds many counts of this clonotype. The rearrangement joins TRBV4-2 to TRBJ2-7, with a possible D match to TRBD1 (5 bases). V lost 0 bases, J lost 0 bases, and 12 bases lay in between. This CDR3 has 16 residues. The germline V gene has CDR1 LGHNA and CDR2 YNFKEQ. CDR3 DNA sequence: TGTGCCAGCAGCCAAGATCAGGGCACCCCCTCCTACGAGCAGTACTTC. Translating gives CASSQDQGTPSYEQYF.

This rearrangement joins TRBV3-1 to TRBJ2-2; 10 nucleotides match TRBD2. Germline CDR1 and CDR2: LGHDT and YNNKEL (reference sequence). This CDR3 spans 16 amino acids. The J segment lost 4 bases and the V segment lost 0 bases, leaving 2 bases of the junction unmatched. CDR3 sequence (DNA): TGTGCCAGCAGCCAAGAACTAGCGGGATTCACCGGGGAGCTGTTTTTT. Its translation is CASSQELAGFTGELFF.

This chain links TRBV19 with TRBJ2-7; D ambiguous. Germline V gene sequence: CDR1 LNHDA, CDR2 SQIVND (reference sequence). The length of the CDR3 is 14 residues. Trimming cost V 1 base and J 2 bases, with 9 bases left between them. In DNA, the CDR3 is TGTGCCAGTAGTATAGGGGCAGCCACCTACGAGCAGTACTTC. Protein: CASSIGAATYEQYF.

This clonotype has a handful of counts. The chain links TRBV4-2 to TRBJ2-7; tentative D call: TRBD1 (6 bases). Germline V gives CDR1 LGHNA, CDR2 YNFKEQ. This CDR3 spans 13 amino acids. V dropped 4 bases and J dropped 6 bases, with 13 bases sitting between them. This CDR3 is CASSRKEDSEQYF. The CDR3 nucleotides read TGTGCCAGCAGCCGAAAGGAGGACAGCGAGCAGTACTTC.

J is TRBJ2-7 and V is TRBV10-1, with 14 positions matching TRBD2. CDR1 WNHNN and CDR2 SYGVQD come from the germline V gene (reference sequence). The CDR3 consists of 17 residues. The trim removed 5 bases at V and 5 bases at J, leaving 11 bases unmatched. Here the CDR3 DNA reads TGCGCCAGCAGTCGCCTGGGACTAGCGGGAGAATGGAACGAGCAGTACTTC. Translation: CASSRLGLAGEWNEQYF.

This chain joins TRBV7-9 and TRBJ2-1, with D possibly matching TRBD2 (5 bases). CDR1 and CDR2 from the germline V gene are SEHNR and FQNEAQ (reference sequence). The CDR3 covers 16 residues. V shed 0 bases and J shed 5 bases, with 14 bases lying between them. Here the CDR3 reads CASSLAQLAYDNEQFF. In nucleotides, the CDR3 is TGTGCCAGCAGCTTAGCGCAGTTAGCGTATGACAATGAGCAGTTCTTC.

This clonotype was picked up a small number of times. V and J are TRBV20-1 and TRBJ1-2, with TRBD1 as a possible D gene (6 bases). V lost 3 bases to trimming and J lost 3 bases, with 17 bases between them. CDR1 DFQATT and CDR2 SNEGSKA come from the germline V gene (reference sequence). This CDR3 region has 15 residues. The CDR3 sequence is CSASPIGGSDYGYTF. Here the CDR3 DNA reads TGCAGTGCTAGTCCTATAGGGGGGTCGGACTATGGCTACACCTTC.

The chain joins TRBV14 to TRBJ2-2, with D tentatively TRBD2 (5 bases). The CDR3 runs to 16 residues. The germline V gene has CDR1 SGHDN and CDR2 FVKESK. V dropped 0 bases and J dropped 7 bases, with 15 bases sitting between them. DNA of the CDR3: TGTGCCAGCAGCCAAGAAAGGCTAGCAGGAGGCGGGGAGCTGTTTTTT. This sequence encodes CASSQERLAGGGELFF.

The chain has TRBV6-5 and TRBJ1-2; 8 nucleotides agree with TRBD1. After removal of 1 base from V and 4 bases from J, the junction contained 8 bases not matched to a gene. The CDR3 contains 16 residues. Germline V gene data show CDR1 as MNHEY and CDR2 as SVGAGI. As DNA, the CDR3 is TGTGCCAGCAGTTACTTGCAGGGGGCGCGGGGCTATGGCTACACCTTC. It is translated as CASSYLQGARGYGYTF.

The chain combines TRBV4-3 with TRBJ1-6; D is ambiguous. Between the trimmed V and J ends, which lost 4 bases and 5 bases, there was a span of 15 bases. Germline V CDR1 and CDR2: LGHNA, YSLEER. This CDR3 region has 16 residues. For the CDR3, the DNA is TGCGCCAGCAGCCTAGACGGACGGACCCATAATTCACCCCTCCACTTT. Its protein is CASSLDGRTHNSPLHF.

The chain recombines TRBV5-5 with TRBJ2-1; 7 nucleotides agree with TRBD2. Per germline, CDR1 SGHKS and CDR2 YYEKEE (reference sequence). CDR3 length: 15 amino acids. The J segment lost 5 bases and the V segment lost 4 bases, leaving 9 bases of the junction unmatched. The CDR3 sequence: CASSQDSGQNNEQFF. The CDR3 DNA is TGTGCCAGCAGCCAAGATAGCGGGCAAAACAATGAGCAGTTCTTC.

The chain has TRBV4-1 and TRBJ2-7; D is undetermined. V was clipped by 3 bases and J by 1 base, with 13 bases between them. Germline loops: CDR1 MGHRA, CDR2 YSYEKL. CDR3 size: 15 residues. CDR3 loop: CASSQAIGYSYEQYF. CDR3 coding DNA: TGCGCCAGCAGCCAGGCGATCGGGTATTCCTACGAGCAGTACTTC.

The CDR3 spells CSAPDYTEAFF. CDR3 coding DNA: TGCAGTGCTCCCGATTACACTGAAGCTTTCTTT. The J gene is TRBJ1-1, the V gene TRBV20-1, with no clear D. CDR1 DFQATT and CDR2 SNEGSKA come from the germline V gene (reference sequence). The CDR3 covers 11 residues. The ends were cut back, 5 bases at V and 3 bases at J, with 7 bases in the middle.

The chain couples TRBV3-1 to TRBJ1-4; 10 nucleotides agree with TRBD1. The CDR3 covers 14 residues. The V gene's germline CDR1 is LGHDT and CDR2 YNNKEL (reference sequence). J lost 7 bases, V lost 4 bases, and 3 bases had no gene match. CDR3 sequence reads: CASSPRDRGEKLFF. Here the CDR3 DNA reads TGTGCCAGCAGCCCCCGGGACAGGGGTGAAAAACTGTTTTTT.

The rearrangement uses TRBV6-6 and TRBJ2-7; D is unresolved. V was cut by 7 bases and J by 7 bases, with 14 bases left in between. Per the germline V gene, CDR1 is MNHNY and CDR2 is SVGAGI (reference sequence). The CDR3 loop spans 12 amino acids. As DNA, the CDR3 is TGTGCCAGCACTTCCTCCCAGAGGGAGCAGTACTTC. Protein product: CASTSSQREQYF.

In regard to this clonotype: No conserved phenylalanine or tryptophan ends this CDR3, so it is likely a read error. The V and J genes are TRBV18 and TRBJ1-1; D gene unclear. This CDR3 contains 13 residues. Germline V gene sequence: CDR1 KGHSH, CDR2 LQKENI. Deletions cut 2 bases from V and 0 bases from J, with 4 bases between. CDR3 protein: CASSPGLNTEAFL. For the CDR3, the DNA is TGTGCCAGCTCACCAGGGCTGAACACTGAAGCTTTCCTT.

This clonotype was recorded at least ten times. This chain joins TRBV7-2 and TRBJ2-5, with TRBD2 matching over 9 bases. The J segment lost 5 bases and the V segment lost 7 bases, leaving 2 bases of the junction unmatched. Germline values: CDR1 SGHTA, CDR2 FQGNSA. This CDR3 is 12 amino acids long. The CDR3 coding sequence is TGTGCCAGCAAGGCGGGGGGGGAGACCCAGTACTTC. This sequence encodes CASKAGGETQYF.

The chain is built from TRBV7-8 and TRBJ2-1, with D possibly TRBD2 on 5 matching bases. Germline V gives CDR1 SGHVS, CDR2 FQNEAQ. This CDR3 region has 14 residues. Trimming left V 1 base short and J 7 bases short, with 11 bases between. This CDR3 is CASSLVGIGNEQFF. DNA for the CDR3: TGTGCCAGCAGCTTAGTCGGGATTGGGAATGAGCAGTTCTTC.

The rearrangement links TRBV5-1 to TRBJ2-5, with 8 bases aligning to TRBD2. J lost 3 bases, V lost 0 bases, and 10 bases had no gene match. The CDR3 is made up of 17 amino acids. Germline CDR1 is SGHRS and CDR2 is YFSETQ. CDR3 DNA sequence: TGCGCCAGCAGCTTGGGGACTCTAGCGGGCTGGAAAGAGACCCAGTACTTC. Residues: CASSLGTLAGWKETQYF.

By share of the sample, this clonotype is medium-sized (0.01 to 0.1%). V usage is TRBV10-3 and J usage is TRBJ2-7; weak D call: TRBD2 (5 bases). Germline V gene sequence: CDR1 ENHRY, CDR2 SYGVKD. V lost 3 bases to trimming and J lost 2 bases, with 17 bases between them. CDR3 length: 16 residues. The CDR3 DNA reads TGTGCCATCAGTGATATAGACGGGGTTAACCCCTACGAGCAGTACTTC. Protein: CAISDIDGVNPYEQYF.

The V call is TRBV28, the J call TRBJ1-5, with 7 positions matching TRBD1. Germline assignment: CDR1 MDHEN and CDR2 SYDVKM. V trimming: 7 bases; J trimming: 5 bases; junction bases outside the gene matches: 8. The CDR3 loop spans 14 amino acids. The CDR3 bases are TGTGCCAGCAAAGAAGGGGGCATCGATCAGCCCCAGCATTTT. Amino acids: CASKEGGIDQPQHF.

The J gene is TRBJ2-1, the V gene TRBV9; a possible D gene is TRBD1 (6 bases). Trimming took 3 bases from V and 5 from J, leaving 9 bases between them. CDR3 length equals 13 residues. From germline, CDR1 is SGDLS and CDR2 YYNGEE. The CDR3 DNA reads TGTGCCAGCAGCGGGGGACAACACAATGAGCAGTTCTTC. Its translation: CASSGGQHNEQFF.

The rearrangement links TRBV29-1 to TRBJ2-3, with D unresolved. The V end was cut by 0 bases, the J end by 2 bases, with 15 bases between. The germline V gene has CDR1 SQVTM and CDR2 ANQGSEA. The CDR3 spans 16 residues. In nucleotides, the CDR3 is TGCAGCGTTGAAGATCGATTAAGGGTCTCCACAGATACGCAGTATTTT. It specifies CSVEDRLRVSTDTQYF.

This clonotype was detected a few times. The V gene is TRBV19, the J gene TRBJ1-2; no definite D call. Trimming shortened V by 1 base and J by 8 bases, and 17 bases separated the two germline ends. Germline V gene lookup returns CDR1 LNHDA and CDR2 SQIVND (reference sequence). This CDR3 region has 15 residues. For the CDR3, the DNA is TGTGCCAGTAGTATAGTCCCGGGAAATCCAAGGGGCTACACCTTC. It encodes CASSIVPGNPRGYTF.

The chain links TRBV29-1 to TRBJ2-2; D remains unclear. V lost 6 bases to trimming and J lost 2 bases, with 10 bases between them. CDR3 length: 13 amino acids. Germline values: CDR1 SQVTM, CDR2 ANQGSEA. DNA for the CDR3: TGCAGCGTGGACGGATACAACACCGGGGAGCTGTTTTTT. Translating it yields CSVDGYNTGELFF.

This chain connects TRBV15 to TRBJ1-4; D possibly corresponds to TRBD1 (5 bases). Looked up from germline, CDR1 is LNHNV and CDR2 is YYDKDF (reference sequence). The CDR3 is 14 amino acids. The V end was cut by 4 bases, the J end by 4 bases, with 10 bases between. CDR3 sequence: CATSMMRGNEKLFF. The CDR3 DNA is TGTGCCACCAGCATGATGAGGGGTAATGAAAAACTGTTTTTT.

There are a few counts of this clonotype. The CDR3 sequence: CASSPLREQYF. CDR3 in DNA: TGCGCCAGCAGCCCCCTTCGCGAGCAGTACTTC. V and J are TRBV5-1 and TRBJ2-5; D not resolved. The assigned J gene may be wrong: the sequence end matches TRBJ2-7 better. Germline V gives CDR1 SGHRS, CDR2 YFSETQ. This CDR3 contains 11 residues.

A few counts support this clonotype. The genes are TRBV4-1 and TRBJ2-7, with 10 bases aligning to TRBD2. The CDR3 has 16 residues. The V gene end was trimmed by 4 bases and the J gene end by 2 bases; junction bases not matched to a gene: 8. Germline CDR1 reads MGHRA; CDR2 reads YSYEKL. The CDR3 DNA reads TGCGCCAGCAGCCTCGCATTCGGACTAGCGGCCTACGAGCAGTACTTC. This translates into CASSLAFGLAAYEQYF.

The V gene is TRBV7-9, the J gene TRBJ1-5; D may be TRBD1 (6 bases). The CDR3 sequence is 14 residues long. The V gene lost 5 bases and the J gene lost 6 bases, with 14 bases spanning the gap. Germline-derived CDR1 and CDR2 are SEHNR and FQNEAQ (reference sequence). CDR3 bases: TGTGCCAGCAGCCTAACAGGGATACCTCAGCCCCAGCATTTT. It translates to CASSLTGIPQPQHF.

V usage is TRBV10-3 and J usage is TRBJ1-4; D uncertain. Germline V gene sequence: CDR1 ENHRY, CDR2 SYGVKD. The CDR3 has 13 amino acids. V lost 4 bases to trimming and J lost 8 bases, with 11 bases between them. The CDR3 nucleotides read TGTGCCATCAGTGGCACGGGCCGGGAAAAACTGTTTTTT. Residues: CAISGTGREKLFF.